This TCR beta chain is from a study of blood T cell repertoires in COVID-19. Whole-study context: The United States, Italy and Spain provided the acute and convalescent COVID-19 samples.

Original methodology: Amplification of reference gene primers provided the estimated nucleated cell counts. Profiled with immunoSEQ multiplex PCR; TCRdb holds only in-frame clones, not every one. V, J and clone size reflect that table, while D and trimming were determined from the DNA. This table has roughly 280,000 clones, around 87% appearing once. CDR1 is LGHNA, CDR2 YNFKEQ, per germline. The CDR3 covers 16 residues. V lost 4 bases to trimming and J lost 4 bases, with 19 bases between them. This sequence was found in a woman aged 18-29 years who had recovered from COVID-19. Specimen: PBMCs or T cells enriched from blood (not recorded which). The chain carries TRBV4-2 and TRBJ1-2; D possibly corresponds to TRBD1 (5 bases). The CDR3 reads CASSRNNQGQGYGYTF. CDR3 nucleotides: TGTGCCAGCAGCCGGAACAACCAGGGTCAGGGCTATGGCTACACCTTC.